This T cell receptor beta chain was identified during a study of spatial heterogeneity in lung cancer. Study-level background: Each distinct TCR and UMI combination averaged more than ten appearances in raw reads. Study results and limitations: Blood carried ubiquitous expanded tumor TCRs more at resection than follow-up.

Sample time point: sample taken at primary tumor resection. Unsorted whole RNA of tumor, nontumor lung or frozen PBMC was sequenced. As for this clonotype: The antigen remains undetermined.

TCRdb ran MiXCR on the 5' RACE reads and lists one entry per CDR3 protein. The profile shows tens of thousands of distinct CDR3 sequences, 12% of them singletons. V gave up 6 bases and J gave up 2 bases, with 17 bases separating them. The germline V gene encodes CDR1 MNHEY and CDR2 SVGAGI. This CDR3 is 16 amino acids long. The chain combines TRBV6-5 with TRBJ1-3; weak D call: TRBD1 (5 bases). The material was PBMCs, obtained at surgery. The sequence was obtained from a male donor with early-stage non-small cell lung cancer. CDR3 residues: CASRTGTIFPGNTIYF. In DNA form, the CDR3 reads TGTGCCAGCAGGACCGGGACCATATTCCCTGGAAACACCATATATTTT.